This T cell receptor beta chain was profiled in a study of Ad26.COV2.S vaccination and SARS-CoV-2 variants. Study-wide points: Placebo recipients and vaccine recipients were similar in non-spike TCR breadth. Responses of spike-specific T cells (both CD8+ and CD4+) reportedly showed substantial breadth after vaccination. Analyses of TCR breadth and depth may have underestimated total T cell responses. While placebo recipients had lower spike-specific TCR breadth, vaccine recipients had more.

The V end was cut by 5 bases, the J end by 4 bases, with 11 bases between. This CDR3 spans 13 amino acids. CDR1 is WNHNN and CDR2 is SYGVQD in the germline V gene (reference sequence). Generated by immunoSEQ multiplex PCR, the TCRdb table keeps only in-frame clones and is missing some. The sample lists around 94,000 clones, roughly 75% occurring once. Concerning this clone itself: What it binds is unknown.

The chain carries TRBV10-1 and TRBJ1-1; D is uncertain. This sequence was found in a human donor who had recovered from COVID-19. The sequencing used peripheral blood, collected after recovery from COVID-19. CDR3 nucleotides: TGCGCCAGCAGTCCGGGGTCGGGCACTGAAGCTTTCTTT. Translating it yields CASSPGSGTEAFF.